Sequencing of this T cell receptor (beta chain) was carried out in a study of T cells in tumors after PD-1 blockade. Trimming took off 0 bases at V and 2 bases at J, with 13 bases between the two ends. The germline V gene has CDR1 SGDLS and CDR2 YYNGEE. The CDR3 consists of 16 residues. This table comes from immunoSEQ multiplex PCR, and its TCRdb copy is limited to in-frame clones, with some not included. The sample lists roughly 50,000 clones, about four fifths occurring once. Sequenced material: PBMCs, taken before anti-PD-1 treatment. The clonotype originates from a human donor with basal cell carcinoma. The rearrangement joins TRBV9 to TRBJ2-3; D might be TRBD2 (6 bases). DNA of the CDR3: TGTGCCAGCAGCGTAGGAGGTAGCGGCCCCACAGATACGCAGTATTTT. Translating gives CASSVGGSGPTDTQYF.